This T cell receptor (beta chain) was identified during a study of OX40 agonist ivuxolimab in advanced cancers. The CDR3 loop spans 14 amino acids. The V and J ends lost 3 bases and 2 bases respectively, with 5 bases between them. Per germline, CDR1 LNHDA and CDR2 SQIVND (reference sequence). The assay was immunoSEQ multiplex PCR, and TCRdb's table has in-frame clones only and misses some. Altogether tens of thousands of clones are present, about four fifths being singletons, with the ten largest covering roughly 0.99%. The material sequenced was CD4+ or CD8+ T cells sorted from blood, taken in a trial of the OX40 agonist ivuxolimab. The source is an adult with an advanced solid tumor such as melanoma, head and neck, liver or kidney cancer. V and J are TRBV19 and TRBJ2-6; a weak D match, TRBD2 (5 bases). DNA of the CDR3: TGTGCCAGTAGTATCGGGGCTGGGGCCAACGTCCTGACTTTC. Its protein product is CASSIGAGANVLTF.